The clone carrying this T cell receptor (beta chain) was seen ten or more times. TCRdb re-called the 5' RACE reads through MiXCR, storing one row per CDR3 protein. The sample has approximately 70,000 distinct CDR3 sequences, 8% to 10% seen once; the top ten hold under 2.5%. The data are from a study of spatial heterogeneity in lung cancer. Time point defined: blood at routine non-recurrence follow-up after resection. Per germline, CDR1 SGHRS and CDR2 YFSETQ. The germline V and J ends were trimmed by 4 bases and 3 bases, with 10 bases remaining between them. The CDR3 totals 14 residues. The clonotype was recovered from a female donor with early-stage non-small cell lung cancer. The rearrangement joins TRBV5-1 to TRBJ2-2; no clear D gene. The sample consisted of PBMCs, taken at follow-up. The CDR3 DNA reads as TGCGCCAGCAGCAGTCTATCACACACCGGGGAGCTGTTTTTT. Amino acid sequence: CASSSLSHTGELFF.